These 10 T cell receptor beta chains share one sample of origin, sequenced in a study of T cells in Graves' hyperthyroidism and ophthalmopathy. TCR beta CDR3 region amplification was performed from RNA transcripts. A set of HTBI primers served as the primers for a first-round RT-PCR of the TCR CDR3. TCRdb re-derived calls from the multiplex PCR reads in MiXCR, one entry per CDR3 protein. The data hold about 560,000 distinct CDR3 sequences, with about a sixth observed a single time. Material: blood. All receptors come from a young woman with Graves' hyperthyroidism.

This clonotype came up many times. The chain is built from TRBV24-1 and TRBJ2-3; 9 bases agree with TRBD2. CDR1 and CDR2 (germline): KGHDR, SFDVKD. The V gene end was trimmed by 0 bases and the J gene end by 1 base; junction bases not matched to a gene: 1. This CDR3 region has 16 residues. The CDR3 DNA reads as TGTGCCACCAGTGATTTGTCTAGCGGGGGCACAGATACGCAGTATTTT. This encodes CATSDLSSGGTDTQYF.

This clonotype was counted many times. V usage is TRBV2 and J usage is TRBJ2-7; 9 nucleotides match TRBD1. The CDR3 extends over 14 amino acids. Germline V gives CDR1 SNHLY, CDR2 FYNNEI. With V trimmed by 8 bases and J by 2 bases, 7 bases remained unmatched. The CDR3 sequence is CASYRDREPYEQYF. CDR3 DNA sequence: TGTGCCAGCTACCGGGACAGGGAGCCCTACGAGCAGTACTTC.

Ten or more counts support this clonotype. The CDR3 region is CASSLVGHVEQYF. The CDR3 bases are TGTGCCAGCAGTTTAGTGGGACACGTTGAGCAGTACTTC. The V and J genes are TRBV12-3 or TRBV12-4 and TRBJ2-7; tentatively, D is TRBD1 (6 bases). The CDR3 contains 13 residues. The V end lost 1 base, the J end lost 7 bases, and 11 bases lay between the germline ends.

The CDR3 region is CASSLTVETHNEQFF. The DNA of the CDR3 is TGTGCCAGCAGCTTAACGGTGGAGACACACAATGAGCAGTTCTTC. The V and J genes are TRBV7-2 and TRBJ2-1; unclear D gene. V dropped 2 bases and J dropped 5 bases, with 13 bases sitting between them. Germline V gene sequence: CDR1 SGHTA, CDR2 FQGNSA. This CDR3 is 15 amino acids long.

V is TRBV6-5 and J is TRBJ2-3; D gene uncertain. Trimming shortened V by 2 bases and J by 2 bases, and 11 bases separated the two germline ends. There are 15 residues in the CDR3. CDR1 and CDR2 (germline): MNHEY, SVGAGI. The CDR3 DNA sequence: TGTGCCAGCAGTTACGCGAAAGGAACCACAGATACGCAGTATTTT. Encoded protein: CASSYAKGTTDTQYF.

This clonotype was recorded many times. V and J are TRBV20-1 and TRBJ2-1, with D perhaps matching TRBD1 (5 bases). There are 13 residues in the CDR3. Looked up from germline, CDR1 is DFQATT and CDR2 is SNEGSKA (reference sequence). V gave up 6 bases and J gave up 0 bases, with 9 bases separating them. The CDR3 is CSAWTSSYNEQFF. Here the CDR3 DNA reads TGCAGTGCCTGGACAAGCTCCTACAATGAGCAGTTCTTC.

In this sample, this clonotype turned up many times. The chain combines TRBV3-1 with TRBJ1-2; D not certain. Germline loops: CDR1 LGHDT, CDR2 YNNKEL (reference sequence). The CDR3 totals 15 residues. Trimming took 0 bases from V and 5 from J, leaving 13 bases between them. In DNA form, the CDR3 reads TGTGCCAGCAGCCAAGACTGGGGATCGGGGTATGGCTACACCTTC. Encoded protein: CASSQDWGSGYGYTF.

V usage is TRBV20-1 and J usage is TRBJ2-1, with 10 bases that match TRBD2. Germline CDR1 is DFQATT and CDR2 is SNEGSKA (reference sequence). This CDR3 spans 16 amino acids. Germline trimming cut 3 bases from V and 4 bases from J; bases unmatched to any gene: 9. The CDR3 spells CSASSLAGTSYNEQFF. CDR3 DNA: TGCAGTGCTAGTTCACTAGCGGGAACATCTTACAATGAGCAGTTCTTC.

Ten or more counts support this clonotype. The chain joins TRBV29-1 to TRBJ2-7; the match to TRBD2 covers 7 bases. This CDR3 region has 13 residues. In germline, CDR1 is SQVTM, CDR2 ANQGSEA. Trimming cost V 4 bases and J 3 bases; bases outside gene matches: 6. The CDR3 loop is CSVGGRAIYEQYF. Here the CDR3 DNA reads TGCAGCGTTGGAGGGAGGGCAATCTACGAGCAGTACTTC.

This clonotype has at least ten counts. The V and J genes are TRBV7-2 and TRBJ2-7; possible D gene TRBD2, 5 bases. This CDR3 contains 14 residues. V was trimmed by 7 bases and J by 2 bases, leaving 15 bases between them. The germline gives CDR1 SGHTA, CDR2 FQGNSA. The DNA for the CDR3 is TGTGCCAGCACCGTTTACGGGAAAACCTACGAGCAGTACTTC. It is translated as CASTVYGKTYEQYF.